This T cell receptor beta chain stems from a study of blood T cells in healthy people across ages. Study results and caveats: In older individuals, TCR beta diversity per million T cells was lower, falling roughly linearly with age.

Then a second PCR, running about 6 to 11 cycles, was carried out with a sample-barcoded 5' primer and a J-beta primer mix. MiXCR, run by TCRdb on the 5' RACE reads, gives a single entry per CDR3 protein. In the table there are about 1.6 million distinct CDR3 sequences, about 35% of which are singletons. Germline assignment: CDR1 SEHNR and CDR2 FQNEAQ (reference sequence). V was pared by 5 bases and J by 1 base, with 9 bases of the junction left unmatched. This CDR3 contains 16 residues. This clonotype was observed a few times. Its antigen remains unidentified. Extractions gave at least 5.5 micrograms of total RNA per sample.

The sample was blood. This clonotype originated in a woman in her 30s in good health. The chain recombines TRBV7-9 with TRBJ2-3; 7 bases map to TRBD2. CDR3 in amino acids: CASSPLPGGGTDTQYF. The CDR3 coding sequence is TGTGCCAGCAGCCCCCTGCCGGGAGGCGGCACAGATACGCAGTATTTT.